These 8 T cell receptor beta chains came from one sample sequenced in a study of shared clonotypes between healthy human individuals. Only in-frame clones appear in the TCRdb table, and some are missing; sequencing was by immunoSEQ multiplex PCR. The repertoire has 1.6 million or so clones, over 95% of them found once; the top ten carry roughly 1.2%. The specimen was naive CD4+ T cells sorted from blood. Subset reported: CD45RA+ positively selected. These receptors all stem from a man aged 30 to 39 in good health.

The genes are TRBV15 and TRBJ2-1, with TRBD1 identical over 7 bases. Germline values: CDR1 LNHNV, CDR2 YYDKDF (reference sequence). V dropped 0 bases and J dropped 4; count of bases not matched to a gene: 9. The CDR3 is 17 amino acids. CDR3 region: CATSRDYGTENYNEQFF. The CDR3 nucleotides are TGTGCCACCAGCAGAGATTACGGGACAGAGAATTACAATGAGCAGTTCTTC.

The V and J genes are TRBV18 and TRBJ1-1; D not certain. This CDR3 contains 14 residues. V was clipped by 5 bases and J by 3 bases, with 13 bases between them. Per germline, CDR1 KGHSH and CDR2 LQKENI. The CDR3 region is CASSISGADTEAFF. The CDR3 DNA is TGTGCCAGCTCAATCTCGGGCGCGGACACTGAAGCTTTCTTT.

The chain couples TRBV28 to TRBJ2-3; 11 positions match TRBD2. The germline V gene encodes CDR1 MDHEN and CDR2 SYDVKM. V lost 6 bases, J lost 4 bases, and 12 bases stayed unmatched. The CDR3 is made up of 17 amino acids. The CDR3 spells CASSPGIAGGPADTQYF. The CDR3 nucleotides read TGTGCCAGCAGCCCCGGGATAGCGGGAGGGCCGGCAGATACGCAGTATTTT.

V usage is TRBV7-6 and J usage is TRBJ1-1; D remains ambiguous. The V end was cut by 5 bases, the J end by 4 bases, with 20 bases between. CDR3 size: 16 residues. CDR1 and CDR2 (germline): SGHVS, FNYEAQ. CDR3 nucleotide sequence: TGTGCCAGCAGCCCCTTCTTTGGGGTGGGTGGCACTGAAGCTTTCTTT. It is translated as CASSPFFGVGGTEAFF.

DNA for the CDR3: TGCGCCAGCAGCCTGGGGCCTGAGGGAGCTAACTATGGCTACACCTTC. Protein product: CASSLGPEGANYGYTF. The gene calls are TRBV5-1 and TRBJ1-2; D possibly corresponds to TRBD1 (5 bases). CDR1 is SGHRS and CDR2 is YFSETQ in the germline V gene. This CDR3 is built from 16 residues. V lost 4 bases and J lost 0, with 16 bases in between.

CDR3 amino acids: CASSRTGLGSYEQYF. CDR3 nucleotides: TGTGCCAGCAGCCGCACAGGGCTGGGATCCTACGAGCAGTACTTC. The chain couples TRBV7-9 to TRBJ2-7; tentative D call: TRBD1 (6 bases). Trimming took 5 bases from V and 1 from J, leaving 15 bases between them. Germline CDR1 SEHNR, CDR2 FQNEAQ (reference sequence). The CDR3 has 15 residues. Based on the CDR3 plus reference TRBV7-9 and TRBJ2-7, the full variable domain is DTGVSQNPRHKITKRGQNVTFRCDPISEHNRLYWYRQTLGQGPEFLTYFQNEAQLEKSRLLSDRFSAERPKGSFSTLEIQRTEQGDSAMYLCASSRTGLGSYEQYFGPGTRLTVT.

The chain employs TRBV5-5 and TRBJ1-2; the D gene is possibly TRBD1 (6 bases). V lost 5 bases and J lost 3, with 17 bases in between. CDR3 size: 15 residues. Germline V gene data show CDR1 as SGHKS and CDR2 as YYEKEE (reference sequence). CDR3 DNA: TGTGCCAGCAGACTTAGCCCAGGACAGTACTATGGCTACACCTTC. Translation gives CASRLSPGQYYGYTF.

About this clone: Other DNA sequences in the same sample also yield this CDR3. V gene TRBV7-9 combines with J gene TRBJ2-1; D is undetermined. V shed 0 bases and J shed 7 bases, with 10 bases lying between them. There are 14 residues in the CDR3. Germline V gene data show CDR1 as SEHNR and CDR2 as FQNEAQ (reference sequence). The CDR3 loop reads CASSLAGLGNEQFF. The CDR3 DNA sequence: TGTGCCAGCAGCTTAGCAGGGTTAGGGAATGAGCAGTTCTTC.